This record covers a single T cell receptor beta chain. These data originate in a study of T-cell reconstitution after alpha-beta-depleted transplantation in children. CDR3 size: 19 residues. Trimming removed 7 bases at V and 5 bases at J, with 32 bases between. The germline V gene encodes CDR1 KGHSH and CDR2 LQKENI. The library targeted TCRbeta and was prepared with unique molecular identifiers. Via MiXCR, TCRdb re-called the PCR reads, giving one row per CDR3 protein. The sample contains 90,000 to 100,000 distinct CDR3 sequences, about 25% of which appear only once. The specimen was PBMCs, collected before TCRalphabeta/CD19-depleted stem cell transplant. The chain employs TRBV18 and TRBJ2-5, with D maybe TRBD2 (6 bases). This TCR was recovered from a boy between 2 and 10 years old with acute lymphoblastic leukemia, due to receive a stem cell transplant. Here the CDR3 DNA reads TGTGCCAGCTTCCGGGAAACCAAAGTCTTTGGGTTCCGGGGGGAGACCCAGTACTTC. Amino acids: CASFRETKVFGFRGETQYF.